Below are 7 T cell receptor beta chains sequenced from a single sample in a study of OX40 agonist ivuxolimab in advanced cancers. The protocol was immunoSEQ multiplex PCR, while the TCRdb copy is restricted to in-frame clones and leaves out a portion. The data contain 100,000 or so clones, 90% of them singletons. Sequenced here: CD4+ or CD8+ T cells sorted from blood, sampled in a trial of the OX40 agonist ivuxolimab. All receptors derive from an adult with an advanced solid tumor such as melanoma, head and neck, liver or kidney cancer.

The chain joins TRBV18 to TRBJ2-1; 11 positions agree with TRBD1. CDR1 KGHSH and CDR2 LQKENI come from the germline V gene. This CDR3 is built from 15 residues. J gave up 4 bases and V 4 bases, and 3 bases lay outside the gene matches. DNA of the CDR3: TGTGCCAGCTCACTGGGGACAGGGGGTTACAATGAGCAGTTCTTC. Its translation: CASSLGTGGYNEQFF.

The genes are TRBV10-3 and TRBJ2-3; D is perhaps TRBD2 (6 bases). Germline V CDR1 and CDR2: ENHRY, SYGVKD. Between the trimmed V and J ends, which lost 0 bases and 6 bases, there was a span of 13 bases. This CDR3 is 15 amino acids long. CDR3 region: CAISESRGSGDTQYF. The DNA for the CDR3 is TGTGCCATCAGTGAGTCTAGAGGTAGCGGTGATACGCAGTATTTT.

The chain links TRBV30 to TRBJ1-1; D unclear. The CDR3 has 14 residues. Germline V gives CDR1 GTSNPN, CDR2 SVGIG (reference sequence). Trimming stripped 3 bases from V and 0 bases from J, with 11 bases between. CDR3 sequence (DNA): TGTGCCTGGAGCCGAAAAACACTGAACACTGAAGCTTTCTTT. Its protein product is CAWSRKTLNTEAFF.

The chain combines TRBV5-6 with TRBJ1-4; D call uncertain. Germline CDR1 is SGHDT and CDR2 is YYEEEE. There are 15 residues in the CDR3. V was trimmed by 2 bases and J by 5 bases, leaving 13 bases between them. CDR3 in amino acids: CASSFGTGWNEKLFF. The CDR3 region has the DNA TGTGCCAGCAGCTTTGGTACGGGTTGGAATGAAAAACTGTTTTTT.

DNA for the CDR3: TGTGCCAGCAGCTTAGGGACAGGGAACCGTGAAGCTTTCTTT. Amino acid sequence: CASSLGTGNREAFF. V and J are TRBV7-8 and TRBJ1-1, with TRBD1 identical over 8 bases. Trimming at V came to 1 base and at J to 7 bases, leaving 5 bases not matched to a gene. The CDR3 is 14 residues long. Germline CDR1 reads SGHVS; CDR2 reads FQNEAQ.

The chain uses TRBV5-6 and TRBJ2-7, with D possibly being TRBD2 (6 bases). Trimming shortened V by 4 bases and J by 6 bases, and 11 bases separated the two germline ends. CDR1 is SGHDT, CDR2 YYEEEE, per germline. This CDR3 is built from 12 residues. CDR3 in amino acids: CASSPIGSEQYF. The CDR3 DNA is TGTGCCAGCAGCCCGATCGGGAGCGAGCAGTACTTC.

This sequence joins TRBV5-1 and TRBJ2-5; 13 nucleotides agree with TRBD2. Germline V gene data show CDR1 as SGHRS and CDR2 as YFSETQ. CDR3 length equals 16 residues. J gave up 5 bases and V 0 bases, and 4 bases lay outside the gene matches. CDR3 amino acids: CASSLVGLAGKETQYF. The CDR3 nucleotides are TGCGCCAGCAGCTTGGTGGGACTAGCGGGAAAGGAGACCCAGTACTTC.